This T cell receptor (beta chain) was captured in a study of blood T cells in healthy people across ages. Study context: With template switching, about one barcoded beta molecule was captured per two T cells.

Trimming removed 3 bases from V and 0 bases from J; junction bases left unmatched: 8. The CDR3 contains 18 residues. Germline assignment: CDR1 LNHDA and CDR2 SQIVND (reference sequence). The second PCR ran about 6 to 12 cycles with a sample-barcoded 5' primer and J-beta primers. TCRdb processed the 5' RACE reads anew with MiXCR; each CDR3 protein has one entry. The sample has about 1.8 million distinct CDR3 sequences, about 50% seen once. Remarks on this clonotype: Its cognate antigen is unknown.

The amount of total RNA extracted per sample was at least 5.5 micrograms. Whole-study results and caveats: Percentage of naive T cells showed a strong correlation with TCR beta diversity.

The sequenced sample was blood. This TCR was recovered from a woman aged 40 to 50 in good health. The genes are TRBV19 and TRBJ2-6, with 7 bases lining up with TRBD1. CDR3: CASSILAAGGSGANVLTF. DNA for the CDR3: TGTGCCAGTAGTATCCTGGCGGCAGGGGGCTCTGGGGCCAACGTCCTGACTTTC.